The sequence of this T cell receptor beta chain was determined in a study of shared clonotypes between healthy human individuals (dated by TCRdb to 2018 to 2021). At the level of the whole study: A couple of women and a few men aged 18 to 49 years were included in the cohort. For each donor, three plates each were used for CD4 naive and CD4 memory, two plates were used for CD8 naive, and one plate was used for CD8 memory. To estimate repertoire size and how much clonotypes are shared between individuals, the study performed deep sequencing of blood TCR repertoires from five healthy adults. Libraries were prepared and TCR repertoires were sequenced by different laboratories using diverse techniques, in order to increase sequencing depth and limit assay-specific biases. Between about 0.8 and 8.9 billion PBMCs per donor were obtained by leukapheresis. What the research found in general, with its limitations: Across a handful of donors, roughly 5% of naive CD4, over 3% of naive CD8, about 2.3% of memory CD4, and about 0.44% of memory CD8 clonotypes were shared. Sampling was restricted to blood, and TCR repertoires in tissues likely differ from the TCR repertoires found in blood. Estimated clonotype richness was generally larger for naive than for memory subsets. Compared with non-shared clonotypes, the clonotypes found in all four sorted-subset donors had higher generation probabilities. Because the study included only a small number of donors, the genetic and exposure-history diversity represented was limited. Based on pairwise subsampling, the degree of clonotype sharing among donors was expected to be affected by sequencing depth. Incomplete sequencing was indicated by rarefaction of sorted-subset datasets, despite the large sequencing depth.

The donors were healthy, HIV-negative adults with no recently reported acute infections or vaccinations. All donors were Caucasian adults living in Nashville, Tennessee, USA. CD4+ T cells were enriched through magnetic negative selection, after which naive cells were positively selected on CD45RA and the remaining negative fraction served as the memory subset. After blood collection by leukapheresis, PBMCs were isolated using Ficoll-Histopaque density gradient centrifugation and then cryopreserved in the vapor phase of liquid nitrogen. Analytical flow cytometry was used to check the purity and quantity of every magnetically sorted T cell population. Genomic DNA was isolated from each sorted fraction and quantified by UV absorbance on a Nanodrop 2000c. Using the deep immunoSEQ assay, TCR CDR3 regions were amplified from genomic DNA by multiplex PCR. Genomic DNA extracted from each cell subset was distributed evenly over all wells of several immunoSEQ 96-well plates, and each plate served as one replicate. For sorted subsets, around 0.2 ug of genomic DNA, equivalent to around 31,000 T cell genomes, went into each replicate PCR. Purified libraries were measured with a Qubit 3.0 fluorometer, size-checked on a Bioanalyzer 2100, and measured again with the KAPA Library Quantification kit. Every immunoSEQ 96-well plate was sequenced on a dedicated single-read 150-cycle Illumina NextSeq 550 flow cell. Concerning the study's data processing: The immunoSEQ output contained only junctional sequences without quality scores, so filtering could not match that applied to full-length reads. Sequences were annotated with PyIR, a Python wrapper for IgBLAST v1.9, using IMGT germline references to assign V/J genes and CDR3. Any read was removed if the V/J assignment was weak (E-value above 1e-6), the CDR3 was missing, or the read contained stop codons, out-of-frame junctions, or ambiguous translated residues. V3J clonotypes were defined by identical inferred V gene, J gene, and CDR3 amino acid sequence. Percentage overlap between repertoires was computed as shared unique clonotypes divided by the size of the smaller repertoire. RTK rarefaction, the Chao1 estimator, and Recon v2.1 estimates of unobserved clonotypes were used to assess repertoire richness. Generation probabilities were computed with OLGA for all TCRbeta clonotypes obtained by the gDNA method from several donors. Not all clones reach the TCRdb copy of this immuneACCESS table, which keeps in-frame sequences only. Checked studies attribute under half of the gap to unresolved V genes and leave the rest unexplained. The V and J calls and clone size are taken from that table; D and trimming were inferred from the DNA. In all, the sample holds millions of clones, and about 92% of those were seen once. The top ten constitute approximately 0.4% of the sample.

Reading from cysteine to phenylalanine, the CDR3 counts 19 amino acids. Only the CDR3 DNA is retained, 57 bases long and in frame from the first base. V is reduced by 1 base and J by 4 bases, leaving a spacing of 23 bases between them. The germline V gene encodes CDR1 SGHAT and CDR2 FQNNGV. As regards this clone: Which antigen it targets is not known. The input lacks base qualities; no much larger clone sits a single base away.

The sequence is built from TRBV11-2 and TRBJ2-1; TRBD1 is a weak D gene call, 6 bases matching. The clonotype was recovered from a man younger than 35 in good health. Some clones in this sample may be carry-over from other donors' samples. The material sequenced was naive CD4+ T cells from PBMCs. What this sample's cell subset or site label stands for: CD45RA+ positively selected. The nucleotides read TGTGCCAGCAGCTTAGTTGGACAGCCGGTCCCGACCGGGTACAATGAGCAGTTCTTC. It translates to CASSLVGQPVPTGYNEQFF.